The rows below give T cell receptor beta chains drawn from one sample of a study of T cell repertoires in cytomegalovirus infection. TCRdb itself ran the reads through MiXCR, one entry per CDR3 protein. The sample records 150,000 to 200,000 distinct CDR3 sequences, 28% being singletons. Sequences were obtained from PBMCs. These receptors originate from a human donor in good health (CMV status not recorded). Some clones in this sample may be carry-over from other donors' samples. Both conserved end residues are part of each CDR3. The D gene is left open where the match is weak. Rows may omit the clone size; those that give it use once, few, many or a size class.

cdr3_nt,cdr3_aa,j_call,v_call,d_call,clone_size
TGTGCCAGCAGCCACGGGGGACACCCCTCCACCTTC,CASSHGGHPSTF,TRBJ1-2,TRBV7-3,-,many
TGTGCCAGCAGCCTTGAGACTGAAGCTTTCTTT,CASSLETEAFF,TRBJ1-1,TRBV11-2,-,few
TGTGCCAGCAGCCCAGGGGACAGATACACCGGGGAGCTGTTTTTT,CASSPGDRYTGELFF,TRBJ2-2,TRBV7-4,TRBD1,few
TGTGCCAGCAGTTTGAGTCCCGAAGGCTACACCTTC,CASSLSPEGYTF,TRBJ1-2,TRBV12-3/TRBV12-4,-,few
TGTGCCAGCAGCTCCGGACAGGGGACCACTGAAGCTTTCTTT,CASSSGQGTTEAFF,TRBJ1-1,TRBV7-3,TRBD1,many
TGTGCCAGCAGCTTGATGGGACTAGCGGGGGCCTACGAGCAGTACTTC,CASSLMGLAGAYEQYF,TRBJ2-7,TRBV2,TRBD2,-
TGTGCCATCACTCAGGGGACCTTCACAAACACCGGGGAGCTGTTTTTT,CAITQGTFTNTGELFF,TRBJ2-2,TRBV10-3,-,-
TGTGCCAGCAGCCCTCAACAGGGGCTCACTGAAGCTTTCTTT,CASSPQQGLTEAFF,TRBJ1-1,TRBV9,TRBD1,-
TGTGCCAGCAGGCCAGGGGTTGAGGATGGCTACACCTTC,CASRPGVEDGYTF,TRBJ1-2,TRBV2,-,few
TGTGCCAGCAGCAACTTCAGGGTCTTGGATGAGCAGTTCTTC,CASSNFRVLDEQFF,TRBJ2-1,TRBV7-2,-,many
TGTGCTAGTGGTTTGGAGCAGGGTGATACGCAGTATTTT,CASGLEQGDTQYF,TRBJ2-3,TRBV12-5,-,-
TGTGCCAGCAGCTTATCACCCAGTGGGAATTCCTACAATGAGCAGTTCTTC,CASSLSPSGNSYNEQFF,TRBJ2-1,TRBV7-8,-,-
TGTGCCAGCAGACTAGCGGGGGCCAGGAGCGCCTACAATGAGCAGTTCTTC,CASRLAGARSAYNEQFF,TRBJ2-1,TRBV11-2,TRBD2,-
TGTGCCAGCAGCTTAAGAACAGGGGCCTCCTCTGGGGCCAACGTCCTGACTTTC,CASSLRTGASSGANVLTF,TRBJ2-6,TRBV7-2,TRBD1,many
TGTGCCAGCAGTGTACTTGGTGCCGGGGAGCTGTTTTTT,CASSVLGAGELFF,TRBJ2-2,TRBV6-6,-,-
TGTGCCAGCAGCCGGGTTGGGGGGGCCGAAGGAACCGGGGAGCTGTTTTTT,CASSRVGGAEGTGELFF,TRBJ2-2,TRBV6-2/TRBV6-3,-,few
TGTGCCAGCAGCTTCGGACGGCGAGAGACCCAGTACTTC,CASSFGRRETQYF,TRBJ2-5,TRBV7-3,-,-
TGTGCCACAAATGGAGCCGTCTATGGCTACACCTTC,CATNGAVYGYTF,TRBJ1-2,TRBV2,-,-
TGTGCCAGTAGTAATGATCTGGGACAGGGGGCCGGTCAGCCCCAGCATTTT,CASSNDLGQGAGQPQHF,TRBJ1-5,TRBV19,TRBD1,-
TGTGCCAGCAGCTTATCAATCGGCGGTTTGAAAGCTTTCTTT,CASSLSIGGLKAFF,TRBJ1-1,TRBV7-2,-,-
TGTGCCAGCAGCCCCTCGGGGGGGGGCGACTATGGCTACACCTTC,CASSPSGGGDYGYTF,TRBJ1-2,TRBV7-2,-,many
TGTGCCAGCAGCTTGGGAACTAGGGGGCACAATGAGCAGTTCTTC,CASSLGTRGHNEQFF,TRBJ2-1,TRBV5-5,TRBD1,few
TGTGCCAGCAGCTTTGGGCTTGGCATACAAGAGACCCAGTACTTC,CASSFGLGIQETQYF,TRBJ2-5,TRBV7-9,-,-
TGTGCCAGCAGCTTAGCGCGAAAGAAGGGCTACACCTTC,CASSLARKKGYTF,TRBJ1-2,TRBV7-9,-,-
TGTGCCAGCAGCTTAGTGTCCGGGGGCCTCCTTCACTTC,CASSLVSGGLLHF,TRBJ2-5,TRBV11-2,-,once
TGTGCCAGCAGTCGACACAGGGGGAACACCGGGGAGCTGTTTTTT,CASSRHRGNTGELFF,TRBJ2-2,TRBV27,TRBD1,-
TGCAGCGTTGATAGGACAGGGGGGAGCACTGAAGCTTTCTTT,CSVDRTGGSTEAFF,TRBJ1-1,TRBV29-1,TRBD1,few
TGTGCCATCAGTGAGTCGGGGGTCCGCGCTTTCTTT,CAISESGVRAFF,TRBJ1-1,TRBV10-3,-,-
TGTGCCAGCAGTTATGGGGAAAAGAGCTCCTACGAGCAGTACTTC,CASSYGEKSSYEQYF,TRBJ2-7,TRBV6-2/TRBV6-3,-,-
TGTGCCAGCAGCAGTCCACAGGGGACGGGCGAGACCCAGTACTTC,CASSSPQGTGETQYF,TRBJ2-5,TRBV5-5,TRBD1,-
TGTGCCAGCAGCTTAGAAAGGACTGAAGCTTTCTTT,CASSLERTEAFF,TRBJ1-1,TRBV7-8,-,-
TGTGCCAGCTCATCTACAGGGGATCTGGCCACTGAAGCTTTCTTT,CASSSTGDLATEAFF,TRBJ1-1,TRBV18,TRBD1,few
TGTGCCAGCAGCTTTTCTAGCGTTTCCTACAATGAGCAGTTCTTC,CASSFSSVSYNEQFF,TRBJ2-1,TRBV7-2,-,many
TGTGCCAGCAGCTTAGGACAGCGGGGGATGGATACGCAGTATTTT,CASSLGQRGMDTQYF,TRBJ2-3,TRBV7-2,TRBD2,few
TGTGCCAGCAGCTCCTCGCCCCTCAGCGGGACAAATCAGCCCCAGCATTTT,CASSSSPLSGTNQPQHF,TRBJ1-5,TRBV7-8,-,many
TGTGCCAGCCGGGGACCCTCTCCCGGGGATACGCAGTATTTT,CASRGPSPGDTQYF,TRBJ2-3,TRBV2,-,-
TGTGCCATCAGTTACTCTCACCGCCGGAACTATGGCTACACCTTC,CAISYSHRRNYGYTF,TRBJ1-2,TRBV6-5,-,-
TGTGCCAGCAGTTCCGGAAAAGGGTACTATGGCTACACCTTC,CASSSGKGYYGYTF,TRBJ1-2,TRBV6-1,-,-
TGTGCCAGCAGCTATCCCCCCCCGAACACTGAAGCTTTCTTT,CASSYPPPNTEAFF,TRBJ1-1,TRBV7-9,-,-
TGTGCCAGCAGTATACGGACAGGCTTGAATGAAAAACTGTTTTTT,CASSIRTGLNEKLFF,TRBJ1-4,TRBV12-3/TRBV12-4,TRBD1,-
TGTGCCAGCAGCTTAGTAGGGGGCCCCTACAATGAGCAGTTCTTC,CASSLVGGPYNEQFF,TRBJ2-1,TRBV11-2,TRBD1,many
TGTGCCAGCAGTCTCAGGACAGGGAATTCACCCCTCCACTTT,CASSLRTGNSPLHF,TRBJ1-6,TRBV6-6,TRBD1,-
TGTGCCAGCAGTGAGGGGCTAGGGTATACCTACGAGCAGTACTTC,CASSEGLGYTYEQYF,TRBJ2-7,TRBV2,-,-
TGTGCCAGTAGTAGAGGACAGGGGGCCAACACCGGGGAGCCGTTTTTT,CASSRGQGANTGEPFF,TRBJ2-2,TRBV19,TRBD1,-
TGTGCCAGTAGTGGGGGACTGAGGCAAGAGACCCAGTACTTC,CASSGGLRQETQYF,TRBJ2-5,TRBV19,-,few
TGTGCCAGCAGCGCGTGGACAGGGGAAAGCCGTACCGGGGAGCTGTTTTTT,CASSAWTGESRTGELFF,TRBJ2-2,TRBV7-3,TRBD1,many
TGTGCCAGCCCGCCCCGTAGGTCCATGAACACTGAAGCTTTCTTT,CASPPRRSMNTEAFF,TRBJ1-1,TRBV28,-,-
TGTGCCAGCAGTTTTCAGGCCCTCAATCAGCCCCAGCATTTT,CASSFQALNQPQHF,TRBJ1-5,TRBV6-1,-,-
TGTGCCAGCAGGTCGGGACCGCTGAACACTGAAGCTTTCTTT,CASRSGPLNTEAFF,TRBJ1-1,TRBV5-4,-,-